This T cell receptor (beta chain) was captured in a study of technical replicates of blood from four donors. Germline V lookup: CDR1 SGHAT, CDR2 FQNNGV. This CDR3 contains 13 residues. The germline V and J ends were trimmed by 3 bases and 8 bases, with 10 bases remaining between them. Libraries were prepared by immunoSEQ multiplex PCR; TCRdb keeps only in-frame clonotypes and omits some of them. The sample holds about 6,900 clones, almost 97% seen once. This clonotype was obtained from a human donor in good health. Sequenced sample: PBMCs. This chain connects TRBV11-2 to TRBJ1-4, with D unclear. The CDR3, as DNA: TGTGCCAGCAGCTTTTTGGAGGACGAAAAACTGTTTTTT. Translated, it gives CASSFLEDEKLFF.